Shown below are 27 T cell receptor beta chains from a single sample sequenced in a study of vaccination and CD4 T cells after COVID-19. The sample's time point: late sampling 161 to 241 days after vaccination in three convalescent patients. The sample's treatment: approximately nine-day PBMC culture with coronavirus spike peptide pools or control peptides (ViraFEST assay). Sequencing of the DNA from cultured CD4+ T cells was carried out with the Oncomine TCR Beta short-read assay. TCRdb itself ran the PCR reads through MiXCR, one entry per CDR3 protein. The sample has about 25,000 distinct CDR3 sequences, about 31% seen once. Their target antigens are unknown. The sample consisted of CD4+ T cells from blood, cultured in vitro, taken about 7 months after SARS-CoV-2 vaccination. These receptors all stem from a human donor who had recovered from COVID-19.

In this sample, this clonotype turned up a few times. The chain has TRBV6-1 and TRBJ2-7; a weak D match, TRBD1 (6 bases). The V gene's germline CDR1 is MNHNS and CDR2 SASEGT. CDR3 length: 15 residues. V lost 6 bases, J lost 0 bases, and 15 bases lay in between. The CDR3 region is CASSAEGHLSYEQYF. The CDR3 nucleotides read TGTGCCAGCAGCGCAGAGGGACACCTCTCCTACGAGCAGTACTTC.

The sample holds many counts of this clonotype. The V gene is TRBV15, the J gene TRBJ1-2; D unclear. This CDR3 has 14 amino acids. Germline V gene data show CDR1 as LNHNV and CDR2 as YYDKDF (reference sequence). The V and J ends lost 0 bases and 8 bases respectively, with 13 bases between them. Written as DNA, the CDR3 is TGTGCCACCAGCAGAGATCCCGGACGGAGCGGCTACACCTTC. As protein: CATSRDPGRSGYTF. Variable domain in full (rest from reference TRBV15 and TRBJ1-2): DAMVIQNPRYQVTQFGKPVTLSCSQTLNHNVMYWYQQKSSQAPKLLFHYYDKDFNNEADTPDNFQSRRPNTSFCFLDIRSPGLGDTAMYLCATSRDPGRSGYTFGSGTRLTVV.

This clonotype is judged medium-sized. This chain links TRBV20-1 with TRBJ2-3, with D possibly being TRBD1 or TRBD2 (5 bases each). CDR1 is DFQATT and CDR2 is SNEGSKA in the germline V gene (reference sequence). V was trimmed by 0 bases and J by 4 bases, leaving 14 bases between them. The CDR3 is 15 residues long. CDR3 in DNA: TGCAGTGCTAGAGACCAGGGACGGAGGTCAGATACGCAGTATTTT. This encodes CSARDQGRRSDTQYF.

V gene TRBV24-1 combines with J gene TRBJ2-2; 7 nucleotides match TRBD2. V gave up 4 bases and J gave up 1 base; unmatched junction bases: 5. Germline CDR1 is KGHDR and CDR2 is SFDVKD. This CDR3 region has 16 residues. CDR3 in amino acids: CATSEASGMNTGELFF. CDR3 bases: TGTGCCACCAGTGAGGCTAGCGGAATGAACACCGGGGAGCTGTTTTTT.

The chain joins TRBV6-2 or TRBV6-3 to TRBJ2-1; D is undetermined. The V gene lost 7 bases and the J gene lost 3 bases, with 4 bases spanning the gap. The CDR3 contains 11 residues. Germline V CDR1 and CDR2: MNHEY, SVGEGT. The CDR3 DNA is TGTGCCAGCACTGACTACAATGAGCAGTTCTTC. Translated: CASTDYNEQFF.

This clonotype occurred a few times. V and J are TRBV7-2 and TRBJ2-3; unclear D gene. Trimming took off 3 bases at V and 5 bases at J, with 6 bases between the two ends. Germline CDR1 SGHTA, CDR2 FQGNSA. The CDR3 is 12 amino acids. CDR3 sequence: CASSLNRDTQYF. The CDR3 bases are TGTGCCAGCAGCTTGAACCGAGATACGCAGTATTTT.

This clonotype was counted a few times. The V gene is TRBV6-4, the J gene TRBJ2-1, with 8 bases fitting TRBD2. Germline CDR1 MRHNA, CDR2 SNTAGT. J was trimmed by 3 bases and V by 4 bases; bases with no gene match: 5. This CDR3 has 15 residues. This chain's CDR3 is CASSVSSGDYNEQFF. CDR3 nucleotide sequence: TGTGCCAGCAGTGTGAGTAGCGGGGACTACAATGAGCAGTTCTTC.

The rearrangement links TRBV5-1 to TRBJ2-5; D remains ambiguous. Germline CDR1 and CDR2: SGHRS and YFSETQ. This CDR3 has 14 residues. V was cut by 4 bases and J by 4 bases, with 14 bases left in between. The CDR3 DNA reads TGCGCCAGCAGCAATGACCAAGCCTCAGAGACCCAGTACTTC. Protein product: CASSNDQASETQYF. The full variable domain, rest sourced from reference TRBV5-1 and TRBJ2-5, is KAGVTQTPRYLIKTRGQQVTLSCSPISGHRSVSWYQQTPGQGLQFLFEYFSETQRNKGNFPGRFSGRQFSNSRSEMNVSTLELGDSALYLCASSNDQASETQYFGPGTRLLVL.

A few counts support this clonotype. The chain has TRBV7-6 and TRBJ1-1, with a weak D call TRBD1 (6 bases). V was cut by 1 base and J by 1 base, with 13 bases left in between. This CDR3 has 16 amino acids. Germline V gene sequence: CDR1 SGHVS, CDR2 FNYEAQ. The CDR3, as DNA: TGTGCCAGCAGCTTAGTTTCTCGGGGGCAGAACACTGAAGCTTTCTTT. It yields the protein CASSLVSRGQNTEAFF.

V gene TRBV28 combines with J gene TRBJ1-6; a weak D match, TRBD1 (5 bases). The CDR3 covers 15 residues. Germline assignment: CDR1 MDHEN and CDR2 SYDVKM. Trimming removed 3 bases from V and 7 bases from J, with 13 bases in between. The CDR3 region has the DNA TGTGCCAGCAGTTTGGGGCAGCGGGACAATTCACCCCTCCACTTT. This sequence encodes CASSLGQRDNSPLHF.

This clonotype was observed a handful of times. This rearrangement joins TRBV6-5 to TRBJ1-2; TRBD1 matches 9 bases. The V segment lost 2 bases and the J segment 8 bases; nucleotides outside the gene matches: 6. Germline CDR1 is MNHEY and CDR2 is SVGAGI. The CDR3 is made up of 14 amino acids. The CDR3 is CASSYPGQGGGYTF. CDR3 coding DNA: TGTGCCAGCAGTTACCCGGGACAGGGCGGCGGCTACACCTTC.

The rearrangement joins TRBV11-3 to TRBJ2-3; D uncertain. The CDR3 covers 13 residues. In germline, CDR1 is SGHNT, CDR2 YENEEA. Trimming shortened V by 3 bases and J by 2 bases, and 6 bases separated the two germline ends. The CDR3 loop reads CASSFEVTDTQYF. CDR3 DNA: TGTGCCAGCAGCTTCGAGGTCACAGATACGCAGTATTTT. The variable domain in full, with the rest retrieved from reference TRBV11-3 and TRBJ2-3, is EAGVVQSPRYKIIEKKQPVAFWCNPISGHNTLYWYLQNLGQGPELLIRYENEEAVDDSQLPKDRFSAERLKGVDSTLKIQPAELGDSAVYLCASSFEVTDTQYFGPGTRLTVL.

In DNA, the CDR3 is TGTGCCACCAGCAGAGATCGTGGAGGGACGGAGACCCAGTACTTC. It yields the protein CATSRDRGGTETQYF. The chain links TRBV15 to TRBJ2-5, with D possibly TRBD2 on 6 matching bases. The CDR3 is made up of 15 amino acids. Germline CDR1 reads LNHNV; CDR2 reads YYDKDF (reference sequence). V was pared by 0 bases and J by 5 bases, with 13 bases between.

Only a few counts were recorded for this clonotype. V is TRBV20-1 and J is TRBJ1-6; D not certain. There are 15 residues in the CDR3. The V gene's germline CDR1 is DFQATT and CDR2 SNEGSKA (reference sequence). Between the trimmed V and J ends, which lost 3 bases and 3 bases, there was a span of 12 bases. CDR3 amino acids: CSASATSFYNSPLHF. The CDR3 coding sequence is TGCAGTGCTAGCGCAACAAGTTTCTATAATTCACCCCTCCACTTT.

J is TRBJ2-5 and V is TRBV20-1; TRBD1 is a possible D gene (6 bases). V dropped 4 bases and J dropped 2 bases, with 11 bases sitting between them. From germline, CDR1 is DFQATT and CDR2 SNEGSKA (reference sequence). The CDR3 has 13 residues. In DNA, the CDR3 is TGCAGTGCTACGATGACAGGACAAGAGACCCAGTACTTC. It encodes CSATMTGQETQYF.

The sample holds a few counts of this clonotype. The chain has TRBV29-1 and TRBJ2-7, with D maybe TRBD1 (6 bases). The germline V gene has CDR1 SQVTM and CDR2 ANQGSEA. Trimming left V 6 bases short and J 3 bases short, with 12 bases between. This CDR3 comprises 12 residues. In nucleotides, the CDR3 is TGCAGCGTCGCCGGGACAATCTACGAGCAGTACTTC. Protein: CSVAGTIYEQYF.

The rearrangement links TRBV27 to TRBJ2-1, with TRBD2 matching over 10 bases. This CDR3 has 16 residues. Germline V gene sequence: CDR1 MNHEY, CDR2 SMNVEV (reference sequence). V lost 7 bases and J lost 8; bases outside the gene matches: 14. The CDR3 nucleotides read TGTGCCAGCACCTCTTCTAGCGGGAGCTGGTTCTATGAGCAGTTCTTC. Translated: CASTSSSGSWFYEQFF.

The gene calls are TRBV6-1 and TRBJ1-2, with 8 nucleotides matching TRBD1. The CDR3 is made up of 14 amino acids. Trimming cost V 4 bases and J 4 bases; bases outside gene matches: 5. In germline, CDR1 is MNHNS, CDR2 SASEGT. CDR3 residues: CASSVGQGGYGYTF. The CDR3 bases are TGTGCCAGCAGTGTCGGACAGGGCGGCTATGGCTACACCTTC.

This chain connects TRBV20-1 to TRBJ2-1; 11 bases line up with TRBD2. The CDR3 consists of 14 residues. Germline V gene data show CDR1 as DFQATT and CDR2 as SNEGSKA (reference sequence). J lost 5 bases, V lost 6 bases, and 6 bases had no gene match. As DNA, the CDR3 is TGCAGTGCCGAGCTAGCGGGAGGACACAATGAGCAGTTCTTC. It encodes CSAELAGGHNEQFF.

This clonotype has a handful of counts. This rearrangement joins TRBV29-1 to TRBJ2-5; no clear D gene. The CDR3 loop spans 11 amino acids. V lost 0 bases, J lost 5 bases, and 4 bases lay in between. The germline V gene encodes CDR1 SQVTM and CDR2 ANQGSEA. CDR3 nucleotides: TGCAGCGTTGAAGATCGGGAGACCCAGTACTTC. This translates into CSVEDRETQYF.

This clonotype appeared a few times. The CDR3 region is CSASQLPNEQFF. The CDR3 coding sequence is TGCAGTGCTTCCCAGTTACCCAATGAGCAGTTCTTC. The rearrangement links TRBV20-1 to TRBJ2-1; D is unresolved. This CDR3 is 12 amino acids long. Trimming cost V 5 bases and J 6 bases, with 11 bases left between them. Germline assignment: CDR1 DFQATT and CDR2 SNEGSKA (reference sequence).

This clonotype was counted a few times. The chain links TRBV24-1 to TRBJ2-1; TRBD2 agrees at 7 bases. The CDR3 has 15 amino acids. V dropped 3 bases and J dropped 3; count of bases not matched to a gene: 4. The germline V gene has CDR1 KGHDR and CDR2 SFDVKD. The CDR3 bases are TGTGCCACCAGTGATGTTAGCGGGCTCTACAATGAGCAGTTCTTC. Residues: CATSDVSGLYNEQFF.

This chain connects TRBV29-1 to TRBJ1-2; 8 bases line up with TRBD1. With 6 bases clipped from V and 4 bases from J, the junction kept 7 bases outside the gene matches. The CDR3 covers 13 residues. Germline CDR1 and CDR2: SQVTM and ANQGSEA. The CDR3 DNA follows: TGCAGCGTCAGGGACAGGATCTTCTATGGCTACACCTTC. Translation: CSVRDRIFYGYTF.

This clonotype turned up a few times. The chain employs TRBV27 and TRBJ2-3; perhaps TRBD2 as D (5 bases). V was pared by 5 bases and J by 0 bases, with 18 bases between. The CDR3 covers 17 residues. Germline values: CDR1 MNHEY, CDR2 SMNVEV (reference sequence). The CDR3 nucleotides read TGTGCCAGCAGTCCCCTTAAGCGGATAGGAAGCACAGATACGCAGTATTTT. This gives the protein CASSPLKRIGSTDTQYF.

This clonotype was picked up a small number of times. The CDR3 spells CASSEITDTQYF. The CDR3 DNA sequence: TGTGCCAGCAGCGAAATCACAGATACGCAGTATTTT. The genes are TRBV7-2 and TRBJ2-3; D gene uncertain. The CDR3 runs to 12 residues. With 5 bases removed from V and 2 bases from J, the gap between germline ends came to 5 bases. Germline V gene data show CDR1 as SGHTA and CDR2 as FQGNSA.

CDR3 in amino acids: CSALGRGKATDTQYF. CDR3 sequence (DNA): TGCAGTGCTCTGGGGAGAGGGAAGGCTACAGATACGCAGTATTTT. The V call is TRBV20-1, the J call TRBJ2-3; TRBD2 might be the D (5 bases). The CDR3 is 15 amino acids. V was cut by 5 bases and J by 3 bases, with 18 bases left in between. Germline CDR1 DFQATT, CDR2 SNEGSKA (reference sequence).

The chain has TRBV6-2 or TRBV6-3 and TRBJ2-3, with D maybe TRBD1 (6 bases). Trimming took 8 bases from V and 2 from J, leaving 14 bases between them. The CDR3 has 14 residues. In germline, CDR1 is MNHEY, CDR2 SVGEGT. CDR3 sequence: CASSGDIATDTQYF. CDR3 nucleotides: TGTGCCAGCTCTGGGGACATCGCCACAGATACGCAGTATTTT.